This passage covers 17 T cell receptor beta chains from one sample sequenced in a study of OX40 agonist ivuxolimab in advanced cancers. Here immunoSEQ multiplex PCR was the method, and the copy in TCRdb shows in-frame clones only, minus some. This table has fewer than 100,000 clones, approximately 80% appearing once. The sequenced sample was CD4+ or CD8+ T cells sorted from blood, obtained in a trial of the OX40 agonist ivuxolimab. The receptors were gathered from an adult with an advanced solid tumor such as melanoma, head and neck, liver or kidney cancer.

This chain joins TRBV7-3 and TRBJ2-2; 7 nucleotides line up with TRBD1. The CDR3 spans 16 residues. Per germline, CDR1 SGHTA and CDR2 FQGTGA. V was pared by 1 base and J by 4 bases, with 6 bases of the junction left unmatched. CDR3 amino acids: CASSLMGTAPTGELFF. The CDR3 DNA reads as TGTGCCAGCAGCTTAATGGGGACAGCCCCCACCGGGGAGCTGTTTTTT.

CDR3 sequence reads: CASSRDWNEKLFF. DNA for the CDR3: TGTGCCAGCTCACGAGACTGGAATGAAAAACTGTTTTTT. The V call is TRBV18, the J call TRBJ1-4; D is uncertain. This CDR3 is built from 13 residues. Trimming left V 4 bases short and J 5 bases short, with 8 bases between. Per germline, CDR1 KGHSH and CDR2 LQKENI.

J is TRBJ1-1 and V is TRBV30; D remains ambiguous. CDR1 GTSNPN and CDR2 SVGIG come from the germline V gene (reference sequence). V gave up 2 bases and J gave up 6 bases, with 7 bases separating them. The CDR3 is 11 amino acids. The DNA for the CDR3 is TGTGCCTGGAGTAATACGGCTGAAGCTTTCTTT. Protein product: CAWSNTAEAFF. Full variable domain (remainder filled in from reference TRBV30 and TRBJ1-1): SQTIHQWPATLVQPVGSPLSLECTVEGTSNPNLYWYRQAAGRGLQLLFYSVGIGQISSEVPQNLSASRPQDRQFILSSKKLLLSDSGFYLCAWSNTAEAFFGQGTRLTVV.

The J gene is TRBJ2-3, the V gene TRBV2, with 7 positions matching TRBD2. Trimming at V came to 1 base and at J to 4 bases, leaving 5 bases not matched to a gene. This CDR3 has 15 amino acids. Germline V CDR1 and CDR2: SNHLY, FYNNEI. Here the CDR3 DNA reads TGTGCCAGCAGTGAAGTAAGACTAGCTGCAGATACGCAGTATTTT. Protein: CASSEVRLAADTQYF.

The V and J genes are TRBV18 and TRBJ2-7, with D maybe TRBD2 (5 bases). Deletions cut 3 bases from V and 6 bases from J, with 15 bases between. Germline loops: CDR1 KGHSH, CDR2 LQKENI. The CDR3 is 14 residues long. CDR3 nucleotides: TGTGCCAGCTCACCCTATACCGGGAACTCCGAGCAGTACTTC. Protein product: CASSPYTGNSEQYF.

The J gene is TRBJ1-1, the V gene TRBV7-2, with D hard to call. Trimming left V 1 base short and J 5 bases short, with 8 bases between. This CDR3 is built from 13 residues. Germline values: CDR1 SGHTA, CDR2 FQGNSA. The DNA for the CDR3 is TGTGCCAGCAGCTTAGTAGTGGAAACTGAAGCTTTCTTT. It codes for CASSLVVETEAFF.

This chain connects TRBV6-1 to TRBJ1-2, with D perhaps TRBD1 (5 bases). CDR3 size: 15 residues. Germline values: CDR1 MNHNS, CDR2 SASEGT. V was shortened by 3 bases and J by 4 bases, with 15 bases between the two germline ends. Here the CDR3 DNA reads TGTGCCAGCAGTGATCTTTCGGGGGAGACCTATGGCTACACCTTC. This sequence encodes CASSDLSGETYGYTF.

V and J are TRBV7-2 and TRBJ2-2; TRBD2 aligns across 11 bases. The germline CDR1 and CDR2 sequences are SGHTA and FQGNSA. The trim removed 5 bases at V and 4 bases at J, leaving 6 bases unmatched. The CDR3 is 16 residues long. CDR3 in DNA: TGTGCCAGCAGCCTACTAGCGGGGGTACTCACCGGGGAGCTGTTTTTT. Protein product: CASSLLAGVLTGELFF.

This clone was detected only a few times. The chain has TRBV5-8 and TRBJ1-6; TRBD1 agrees at 9 bases. Germline CDR1 reads SGHTS; CDR2 reads YDEGEE. The V and J ends lost 3 bases and 0 bases, in that order; junction bases with no gene match: 13. The CDR3 spans 20 residues. The CDR3 nucleotides read TGTGCCAGCAGCTGGGGAGGGGGACAGGGACAAGACTCCTATAATTCACCCCTCCACTTT. Residues: CASSWGGGQGQDSYNSPLHF.

V and J are TRBV11-3 and TRBJ2-5; a possible D gene is TRBD2 (5 bases). The V gene lost 2 bases and the J gene lost 11 bases, with 18 bases spanning the gap. The CDR3 is 14 residues long. CDR1 SGHNT and CDR2 YENEEA come from the germline V gene. The CDR3: CASSLTGQVGEQYF. CDR3 coding DNA: TGTGCCAGCAGCTTAACCGGGCAGGTTGGGGAGCAGTACTTC. Drawing the rest from reference TRBV11-3 and TRBJ2-5, the complete variable domain is EAGVVQSPRYKIIEKKQPVAFWCNPISGHNTLYWYLQNLGQGPELLIRYENEEAVDDSQLPKDRFSAERLKGVDSTLKIQPAELGDSAVYLCASSLTGQVGEQYFGPGTRLLVL.

The V gene is TRBV28, the J gene TRBJ1-4, with D possibly matching TRBD1 (5 bases). This CDR3 is built from 15 residues. V lost 4 bases to trimming and J lost 4 bases, with 13 bases between them. CDR1 is MDHEN, CDR2 SYDVKM, per germline. The CDR3 sequence is CASSSPGAGNEKLFF. Written as DNA, the CDR3 is TGTGCCAGCAGTTCTCCCGGGGCGGGTAATGAAAAACTGTTTTTT.

This clone was seen repeatedly, ten times or more. The V and J genes are TRBV18 and TRBJ1-3; 10 nucleotides align to TRBD1. CDR1 KGHSH and CDR2 LQKENI come from the germline V gene. The V segment lost 5 bases and the J segment 0 bases; nucleotides outside the gene matches: 4. The CDR3 loop spans 16 amino acids. CDR3 nucleotide sequence: TGTGCCAGCTCAGCCGGGACAGGGGCCTCTGGAAACACCATATATTTT. It yields the protein CASSAGTGASGNTIYF.

The V and J genes are TRBV6-5 and TRBJ2-5; no definite D call. The V end was cut by 0 bases, the J end by 4 bases, with 9 bases between. The CDR3 is 14 amino acids. The germline CDR1 and CDR2 sequences are MNHEY and SVGAGI. CDR3 nucleotides: TGTGCCAGCAGTTACTCGGAACTGCGAGAGACCCAGTACTTC. This translates into CASSYSELRETQYF.

The chain carries TRBV7-7 and TRBJ2-2; tentatively, D is TRBD1 (5 bases). Germline-derived CDR1 and CDR2 are SSHAT and FNYEAQ (reference sequence). The CDR3 runs 14 residues. V lost 5 bases and J 7 bases, leaving 14 bases between the germline ends. CDR3: CASSGTGVSGELFF. CDR3 nucleotide sequence: TGTGCCAGCAGCGGCACAGGAGTGAGCGGGGAGCTGTTTTTT.

This chain joins TRBV27 and TRBJ2-7; TRBD2 aligns across 8 bases. In germline, CDR1 is MNHEY, CDR2 SMNVEV (reference sequence). The ends lost 3 bases at V and 3 bases at J; junction bases unmatched: 7. This CDR3 region has 15 residues. CDR3 region: CASSFYGRARYEQYF. CDR3 nucleotide sequence: TGTGCCAGCAGTTTCTACGGGAGGGCTCGCTACGAGCAGTACTTC.

The chain has TRBV6-1 and TRBJ1-2; no definite D call. The germline CDR1 and CDR2 sequences are MNHNS and SASEGT. This CDR3 contains 12 residues. With 8 bases removed from V and 4 bases from J, the gap between germline ends came to 11 bases. DNA for the CDR3: TGTGCCAGCGGGTCGCGAACCTATGGCTACACCTTC. It translates to CASGSRTYGYTF.

This clone was counted between two and nine times. V is TRBV30 and J is TRBJ1-6; D is uncertain. The V gene's germline CDR1 is GTSNPN and CDR2 SVGIG (reference sequence). The CDR3 is made up of 14 amino acids. Between the trimmed V and J ends, which lost 0 bases and 7 bases, there was a span of 10 bases. The DNA of the CDR3 is TGTGCCTGGAGTGTGGAGGTTCAGAATTCACCCCTCCACTTT. Its translation is CAWSVEVQNSPLHF.